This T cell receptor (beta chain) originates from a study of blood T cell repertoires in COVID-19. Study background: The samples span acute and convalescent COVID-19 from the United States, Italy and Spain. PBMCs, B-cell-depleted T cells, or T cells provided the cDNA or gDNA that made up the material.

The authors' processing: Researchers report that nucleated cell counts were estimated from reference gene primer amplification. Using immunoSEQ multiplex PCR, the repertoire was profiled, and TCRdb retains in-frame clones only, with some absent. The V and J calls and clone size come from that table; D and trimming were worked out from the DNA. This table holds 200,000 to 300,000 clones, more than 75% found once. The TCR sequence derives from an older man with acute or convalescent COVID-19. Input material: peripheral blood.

CDR3 in amino acids: CASRGQGIGNTIYF. DNA of the CDR3: TGTGCCAGCAGAGGACAGGGGATCGGAAACACCATATATTTT. The chain uses TRBV7-8 and TRBJ1-3, with 9 bases lining up with TRBD1. Per the germline V gene, CDR1 is SGHVS and CDR2 is FQNEAQ. The CDR3 length is 14 residues. The V and J ends lost 6 bases and 4 bases, in that order; junction bases with no gene match: 4.